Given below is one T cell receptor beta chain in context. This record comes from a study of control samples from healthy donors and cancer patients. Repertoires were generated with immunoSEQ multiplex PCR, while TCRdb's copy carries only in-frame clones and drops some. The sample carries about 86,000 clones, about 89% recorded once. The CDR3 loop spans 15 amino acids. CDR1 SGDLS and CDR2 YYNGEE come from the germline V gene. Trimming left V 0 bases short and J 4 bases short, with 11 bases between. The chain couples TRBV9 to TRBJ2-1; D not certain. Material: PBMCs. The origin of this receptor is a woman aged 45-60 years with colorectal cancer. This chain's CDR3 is CASSVGSTPYNEQFF. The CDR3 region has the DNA TGTGCCAGCAGCGTAGGGTCGACGCCTTACAATGAGCAGTTCTTC. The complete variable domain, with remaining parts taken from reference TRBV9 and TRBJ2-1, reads DSGVTQTPKHLITATGQRVTLRCSPRSGDLSVYWYQQSLDQGLQFLIQYYNGEERAKGNILERFSAQQFPDLHSELNLSSLELGDSALYFCASSVGSTPYNEQFFGPGTRLTVL.